This entry lists 30 T cell receptor beta chains sequenced from one sample in a study of cytomegalovirus exposure and HLA in healthy donors. PCR employed 60 Vbeta and 13 Jbeta primers. The protocol was immunoSEQ multiplex PCR, while the TCRdb copy is restricted to in-frame clones and leaves out a portion. The sample comprises 200,000 or so clones, around four fifths of which are singletons, and 2.7% rests with the top ten. The material sequenced was PBMCs. All receptors derive from a middle-aged woman in good health and CMV-seronegative.

J is TRBJ1-4 and V is TRBV2, with 10 bases aligning to TRBD1. The V and J ends lost 6 bases and 8 bases, in that order; junction bases with no gene match: 9. The CDR3 length is 15 residues. The germline V gene encodes CDR1 SNHLY and CDR2 FYNNEI. The CDR3: CASSEGTGAGEKLFF. DNA for the CDR3: TGTGCCAGCAGCGAGGGGACAGGGGCTGGAGAAAAACTGTTTTTT. The variable domain in full, with the rest retrieved from reference TRBV2 and TRBJ1-4, is EPEVTQTPSHQVTQMGQEVILRCVPISNHLYFYWYRQILGQKVEFLVSFYNNEISEKSEIFDDQFSVERPDGSNFTLKIRSTKLEDSAMYFCASSEGTGAGEKLFFGSGTQLSVL.

This clone has only one observation. The chain is built from TRBV9 and TRBJ2-3; D may be TRBD1 (6 bases). This CDR3 has 16 residues. The germline V and J ends were trimmed by 2 bases and 2 bases, with 15 bases remaining between them. From germline, CDR1 is SGDLS and CDR2 YYNGEE. CDR3 region: CASSVVSTGYTDTQYF. In DNA form, the CDR3 reads TGTGCCAGCAGCGTCGTTAGCACAGGGTACACAGATACGCAGTATTTT.

The chain carries TRBV28 and TRBJ2-7; TRBD1 matches 10 bases. V dropped 6 bases and J dropped 4; count of bases not matched to a gene: 9. The CDR3 length is 15 residues. Germline CDR1 and CDR2: MDHEN and SYDVKM. The CDR3 here is CASSPTGTGVYEQYF. CDR3 DNA: TGTGCCAGCAGCCCAACCGGGACAGGGGTGTACGAGCAGTACTTC.

This clone occurred once. This chain uses TRBV29-1 with TRBJ1-2, with TRBD1 as a possible D gene (5 bases). Trimming left V 4 bases short and J 4 bases short, with 10 bases between. CDR1 and CDR2 from the germline V gene are SQVTM and ANQGSEA. CDR3 length equals 12 residues. CDR3 coding DNA: TGCAGCGTTGCAAGCCAGGGCTATGGCTACACCTTC. It encodes CSVASQGYGYTF. Full variable domain (outside the CDR3, taken from reference TRBV29-1 and TRBJ1-2): SAVISQKPSRDICQRGTSLTIQCQVDSQVTMMFWYRQQPGQSLTLIATANQGSEATYESGFVIDKFPISRPNLTFSTLTVSNMSPEDSSIYLCSVASQGYGYTFGSGTRLTVV.

The chain carries TRBV28 and TRBJ2-2, with D unresolved. Germline values: CDR1 MDHEN, CDR2 SYDVKM. The CDR3 has 14 residues. V lost 3 bases and J 7 bases, leaving 12 bases between the germline ends. The CDR3 here is CASSFGSRDGELFF. CDR3 nucleotides: TGTGCCAGCAGTTTCGGGTCGAGAGACGGGGAGCTGTTTTTT.

The V call is TRBV7-2, the J call TRBJ2-7; D possibly corresponds to TRBD2 (6 bases). From germline, CDR1 is SGHTA and CDR2 FQGNSA. V gave up 5 bases and J gave up 7 bases, with 18 bases separating them. The CDR3 loop spans 14 amino acids. The CDR3 protein is CASSLTRQSGEQYF. In DNA, the CDR3 is TGTGCCAGCAGCCTTACCAGGCAGAGCGGGGAGCAGTACTTC.

The V and J genes are TRBV9 and TRBJ1-1; D possibly corresponds to TRBD1 (5 bases). Germline V gene lookup returns CDR1 SGDLS and CDR2 YYNGEE. Trimming took 4 bases from V and 4 from J, leaving 17 bases between them. The CDR3 has 15 residues. DNA of the CDR3: TGTGCCAGCAGCCCCCATCTTCCGGGGGGCACTGAAGCTTTCTTT. Its protein product is CASSPHLPGGTEAFF.

The chain recombines TRBV9 with TRBJ2-2; D gene uncertain. The CDR3 loop spans 14 amino acids. Per the germline V gene, CDR1 is SGDLS and CDR2 is YYNGEE. The V end was cut by 8 bases, the J end by 6 bases, with 17 bases between. The CDR3 DNA follows: TGTGCCAGGAGAACTACGGCCTGGGCCGGGGAGCTGTTTTTT. Translating gives CARRTTAWAGELFF.

V usage is TRBV30 and J usage is TRBJ2-7; the match to TRBD2 covers 11 bases. CDR3 length: 13 amino acids. Germline assignment: CDR1 GTSNPN and CDR2 SVGIG (reference sequence). Germline trimming cut 8 bases from V and 4 bases from J; bases unmatched to any gene: 7. CDR3 sequence reads: CARRLAGQYEQYF. The CDR3 region has the DNA TGTGCCCGAAGACTAGCGGGACAGTACGAGCAGTACTTC.

This clone was counted a few times. V usage is TRBV5-1 and J usage is TRBJ2-5, with 7 bases matching TRBD1. The CDR3 sequence is 14 residues long. V shed 6 bases and J 1 base; nucleotides not matched to a gene: 6. CDR1 and CDR2 from the germline V gene are SGHRS and YFSETQ. The CDR3 is CASTPGTAQETQYF. CDR3 coding DNA: TGCGCCAGCACCCCGGGGACAGCCCAAGAGACCCAGTACTTC. The full variable domain, completed using reference TRBV5-1 and TRBJ2-5, is KAGVTQTPRYLIKTRGQQVTLSCSPISGHRSVSWYQQTPGQGLQFLFEYFSETQRNKGNFPGRFSGRQFSNSRSEMNVSTLELGDSALYLCASTPGTAQETQYFGPGTRLLVL.

There are a few counts of this clone. The V gene is TRBV4-1, the J gene TRBJ1-6; possible D gene TRBD1, 5 bases. V shed 1 base and J shed 2 bases, with 12 bases lying between them. The germline gives CDR1 MGHRA, CDR2 YSYEKL. There are 17 residues in the CDR3. This CDR3 is CASSQVRGSPYNSPLHF. In nucleotides, the CDR3 is TGCGCCAGCAGCCAAGTCCGGGGGAGCCCCTATAATTCACCCCTCCACTTT.

In regard to this clone: At one end the junction does not follow the germline gene, possibly because of a read error. V is TRBV2 and J is TRBJ1-2; D uncertain. The CDR3 consists of 16 residues. The germline gives CDR1 SNHLY, CDR2 FYNNEI. DNA for the CDR3: TGTGCCAGCAGTGGCTATTCCAGTGGAACTAACTATGGCTGCACCTTC. Translation gives CASSGYSSGTNYGCTF.

Concerning this clone: This sample includes further DNA sequences coding for the same CDR3. V gene TRBV30 combines with J gene TRBJ1-1; 7 nucleotides match TRBD1. V lost 4 bases to trimming and J lost 8 bases; unmatched junction nucleotides: 7. The CDR3 covers 12 residues. Germline CDR1 and CDR2: GTSNPN and SVGIG (reference sequence). CDR3: CAWKGAASEAFF. CDR3 DNA: TGTGCCTGGAAGGGGGCAGCGTCCGAAGCTTTCTTT.

This chain connects TRBV10-3 to TRBJ2-1; 10 positions match TRBD1. This CDR3 has 15 residues. Germline-derived CDR1 and CDR2 are ENHRY and SYGVKD. Losses at the gene ends were 5 bases for V and 8 bases for J; bases not matched to a gene: 9. The CDR3 region has the DNA TGTGCCATCAGTCCTATGGACAGGGGGGAAGATGAGCAGTTCTTC. Encoded protein: CAISPMDRGEDEQFF.

This clone has just one count. The chain carries TRBV9 and TRBJ2-3, with 7 bases that match TRBD2. Germline loops: CDR1 SGDLS, CDR2 YYNGEE. With 4 bases clipped from V and 4 bases from J, the junction kept 12 bases outside the gene matches. The CDR3 covers 16 residues. The CDR3 DNA is TGTGCCAGCAGCCCCCCCGGACTAGTTGGCCCAGATACGCAGTATTTT. Protein product: CASSPPGLVGPDTQYF.

The genes are TRBV5-1 and TRBJ2-7, with D possibly TRBD2 on 6 matching bases. Trimming pared 3 bases from V and 1 base from J, leaving 14 bases between. This CDR3 is built from 15 residues. Germline V gene data show CDR1 as SGHRS and CDR2 as YFSETQ. CDR3 bases: TGCGCCAGCAGCTGGGGTGGTAGCGGATCCTACGAGCAGTACTTC. It specifies CASSWGGSGSYEQYF.

With regard to this clone: Because the CDR3's place on the DNA is in doubt, the DNA is left out and the CDR3 is given as listed by TCRdb. The rearrangement joins TRBV13 to TRBJ1-3; the table's D call of TRBD1 was not tested on the DNA. The CDR3 comprises 14 residues, both ends counted. CDR1 PRHDT and CDR2 FYEKMQ come from the germline V gene (reference sequence). This CDR3 is CASSRVGSGNTIYF.

The genes are TRBV27 and TRBJ2-7; 8 nucleotides match TRBD1. The V gene end was trimmed by 3 bases and the J gene end by 7 bases; junction bases not matched to a gene: 8. In germline, CDR1 is MNHEY, CDR2 SMNVEV (reference sequence). The CDR3 is 14 residues long. CDR3 nucleotide sequence: TGTGCCAGCAGTTTTCCGGGCAGGGGGCGAGAGCAGTACTTC. Its translation: CASSFPGRGREQYF.

This clone was seen once. The chain links TRBV10-2 to TRBJ1-4; D may be TRBD1 (5 bases). CDR3 length equals 14 residues. Germline V gene data show CDR1 as WSHSY and CDR2 as SAAADI. Trimming took 8 bases from V and 4 from J, leaving 14 bases between them. This CDR3 is CASLDGHLNEKLFF. The DNA of the CDR3 is TGCGCCAGCCTTGATGGACACCTTAATGAAAAACTGTTTTTT.

This chain joins TRBV10-1 and TRBJ2-2; D unclear. The CDR3 is 14 residues long. The ends were cut back, 2 bases at V and 2 bases at J, with 6 bases in the middle. The V gene's germline CDR1 is WNHNN and CDR2 SYGVQD (reference sequence). The CDR3 loop is CASSELRNTGELFF. The CDR3 DNA follows: TGCGCCAGCAGTGAGCTTAGAAACACCGGGGAGCTGTTTTTT.

This chain links TRBV13 with TRBJ2-7; 9 bases match TRBD1. CDR3 length equals 15 residues. From germline, CDR1 is PRHDT and CDR2 FYEKMQ (reference sequence). After removal of 5 bases from V and 5 bases from J, the junction contained 10 bases not matched to a gene. The CDR3 DNA reads TGTGCCAGCAGCCCCCATAGGGGACAGGGCCACGAGCAGTACTTC. The encoded protein is CASSPHRGQGHEQYF.

On this clone: In the same sample, other DNA sequences code for this CDR3. The rearrangement joins TRBV6-5 to TRBJ1-1; D is ambiguous. Trimming took 2 bases from V and 2 from J, leaving 6 bases between them. CDR1 and CDR2 (germline): MNHEY, SVGAGI. This CDR3 has 13 residues. The DNA for the CDR3 is TGTGCCAGCAGTTACGAGGGAAACACTGAAGCTTTCTTT. Translating gives CASSYEGNTEAFF.

This rearrangement joins TRBV9 to TRBJ1-1, with no clear D. Germline V CDR1 and CDR2: SGDLS, YYNGEE. The CDR3 totals 13 residues. The V end lost 3 bases, the J end lost 1 base, and 7 bases lay between the germline ends. The CDR3 reads CASSALPNTEAFF. DNA for the CDR3: TGTGCCAGCAGCGCTCTTCCGAACACTGAAGCTTTCTTT.

The rearrangement joins TRBV28 to TRBJ2-4, with D unresolved. Trimming removed 7 bases at V and 0 bases at J, with 16 bases between. Germline CDR1 reads MDHEN; CDR2 reads SYDVKM. The CDR3 loop spans 16 amino acids. The CDR3 DNA reads as TGTGCCAGCATTAACCGGCGAGGTCTAGCCAAAAACATTCAGTACTTC. Encoded protein: CASINRRGLAKNIQYF.

V and J are TRBV2 and TRBJ2-1, with 9 bases aligning to TRBD2. The CDR3 sequence is 16 residues long. Germline V gene lookup returns CDR1 SNHLY and CDR2 FYNNEI. V shed 6 bases, J shed 0 bases, and the junction held 6 bases outside the gene matches. As DNA, the CDR3 is TGTGCCAGCAGAACTAGCGGGCTCAGCTCCTACAATGAGCAGTTCTTC. Its protein is CASRTSGLSSYNEQFF.

The genes are TRBV19 and TRBJ1-5; D not certain. Germline CDR1 is LNHDA and CDR2 is SQIVND (reference sequence). This CDR3 contains 14 residues. V was cut by 3 bases and J by 7 bases, with 13 bases left in between. The CDR3 loop is CASSIGTHGQPQHF. CDR3 in DNA: TGTGCCAGTAGTATCGGTACCCACGGGCAGCCCCAGCATTTT.

This clone has only one observation. The rearrangement uses TRBV10-1 and TRBJ1-2; 9 bases map to TRBD1. In germline, CDR1 is WNHNN, CDR2 SYGVQD (reference sequence). Losses at the gene ends were 0 bases for V and 10 bases for J; bases not matched to a gene: 6. The CDR3 is 14 residues long. CDR3: CASSESPGQGAYTF. The CDR3 nucleotides read TGCGCCAGCAGTGAGTCCCCGGGACAGGGTGCCTACACCTTC.

As DNA, the CDR3 is TGTGCCAGCATTCTAGCGGGAGGGGGCCACGAGCAGTACTTC. Translation: CASILAGGGHEQYF. The chain employs TRBV6-1 and TRBJ2-7; 12 bases fit TRBD2. J lost 5 bases, V lost 7 bases, and 6 bases had no gene match. Per germline, CDR1 MNHNS and CDR2 SASEGT. The CDR3 totals 14 residues.

The chain employs TRBV7-2 and TRBJ2-7; D might be TRBD2 (5 bases). The CDR3 extends over 15 amino acids. V gave up 1 base and J gave up 0 bases, with 10 bases separating them. CDR1 and CDR2 from the germline V gene are SGHTA and FQGNSA. CDR3 amino acids: CASSLELGSSYEQYF. DNA for the CDR3: TGTGCCAGCAGCTTAGAACTGGGGAGCTCCTACGAGCAGTACTTC.

This clone was observed a few times. The J gene is TRBJ1-1, the V gene TRBV5-4, with D maybe TRBD1 (5 bases). This CDR3 comprises 13 residues. Trimming pared 5 bases from V and 4 bases from J, leaving 12 bases between. Germline lookup yields CDR1 SGHNT and CDR2 YYREEE (reference sequence). CDR3 in amino acids: CASSFSGPTEAFF. The CDR3 DNA is TGTGCCAGCAGTTTCTCAGGGCCCACTGAAGCTTTCTTT. Full variable domain (missing parts from reference TRBV5-4 and TRBJ1-1): ETGVTQSPTHLIKTRGQQVTLRCSSQSGHNTVSWYQQALGQGPQFIFQYYREEENGRGNFPPRFSGLQFPNYSSELNVNALELDDSALYLCASSFSGPTEAFFGQGTRLTVV.